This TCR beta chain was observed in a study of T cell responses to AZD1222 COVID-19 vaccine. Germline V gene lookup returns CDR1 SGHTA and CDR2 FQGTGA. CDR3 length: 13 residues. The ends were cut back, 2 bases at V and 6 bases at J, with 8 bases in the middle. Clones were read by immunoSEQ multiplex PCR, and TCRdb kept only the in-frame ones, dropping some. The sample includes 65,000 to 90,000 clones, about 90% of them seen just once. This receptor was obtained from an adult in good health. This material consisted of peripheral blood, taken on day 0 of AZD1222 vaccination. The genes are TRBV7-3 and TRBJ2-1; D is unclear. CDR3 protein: CASSLGSVNEQFF. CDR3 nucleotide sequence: TGTGCCAGCAGCTTAGGATCGGTCAATGAGCAGTTCTTC.